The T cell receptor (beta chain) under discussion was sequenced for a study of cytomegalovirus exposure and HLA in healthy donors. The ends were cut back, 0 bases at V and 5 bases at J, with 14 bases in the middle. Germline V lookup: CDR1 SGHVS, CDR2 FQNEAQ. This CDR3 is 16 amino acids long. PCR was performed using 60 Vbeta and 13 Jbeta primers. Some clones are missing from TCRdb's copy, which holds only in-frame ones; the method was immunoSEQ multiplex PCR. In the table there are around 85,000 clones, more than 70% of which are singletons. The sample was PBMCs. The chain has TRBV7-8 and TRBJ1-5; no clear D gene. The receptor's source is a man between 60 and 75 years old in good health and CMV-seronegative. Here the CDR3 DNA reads TGTGCCAGCAGCTTAGCCGGACTTAAACTTGATCAGCCCCAGCATTTT. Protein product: CASSLAGLKLDQPQHF.